This T cell receptor beta chain originates from a study of PD-1 blockade in classical Hodgkin lymphoma. Study findings and constraints: Reasons behind the repertoire differences stay unclear, perhaps disease activity or earlier therapy.

Points on this clone: No antigen is known for it.

Time point described: cycle 4 day 1 (C4D1), after 6 weeks of nivolumab. Every one of the patients relapsed after autologous stem cell transplantation (brentuximab vedotin exposure was variable). Relapsed/refractory classical Hodgkin lymphoma patients had complete, partial or progressive responses. Germline values: CDR1 SGHVS, CDR2 FNYEAQ. Unmatched junction bases numbered 3, after V lost 1 base and J lost 5 bases. This CDR3 is 14 amino acids long. The assay was immunoSEQ multiplex PCR, and TCRdb's table has in-frame clones only and misses some. The data contain around 17,000 clones, about 71% of them seen just once; the ten biggest clones take up about 7.2%.

The rearrangement links TRBV7-6 to TRBJ2-7; TRBD1 matches 9 bases. The sequencing used peripheral blood mononuclear cells (PBMCs), collected before the fourth cycle of nivolumab. This receptor was obtained from a human donor with classical Hodgkin lymphoma. DNA for the CDR3: TGTGCCAGCAGCTTAGGGACAGGGGCCGACGAGCAGTACTTC. This gives the protein CASSLGTGADEQYF.